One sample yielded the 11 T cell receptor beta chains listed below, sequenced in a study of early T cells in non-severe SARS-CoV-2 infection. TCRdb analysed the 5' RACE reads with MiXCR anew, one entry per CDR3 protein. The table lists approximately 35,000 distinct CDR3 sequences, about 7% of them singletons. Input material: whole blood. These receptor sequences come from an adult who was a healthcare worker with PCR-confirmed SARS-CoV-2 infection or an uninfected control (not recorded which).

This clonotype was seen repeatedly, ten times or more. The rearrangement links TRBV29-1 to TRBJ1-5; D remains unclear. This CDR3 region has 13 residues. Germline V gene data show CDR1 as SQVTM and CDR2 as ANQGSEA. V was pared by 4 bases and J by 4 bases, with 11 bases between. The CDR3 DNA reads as TGCAGCGTTGTTGCGGAGAGGAATCAGCCCCAGCATTTT. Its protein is CSVVAERNQPQHF.

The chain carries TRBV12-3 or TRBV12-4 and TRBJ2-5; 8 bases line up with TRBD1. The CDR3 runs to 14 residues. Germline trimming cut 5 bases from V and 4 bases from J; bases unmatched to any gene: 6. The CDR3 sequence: CASSRRTGLETQYF. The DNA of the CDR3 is TGTGCCAGCAGTCGACGGACAGGGCTAGAGACCCAGTACTTC.

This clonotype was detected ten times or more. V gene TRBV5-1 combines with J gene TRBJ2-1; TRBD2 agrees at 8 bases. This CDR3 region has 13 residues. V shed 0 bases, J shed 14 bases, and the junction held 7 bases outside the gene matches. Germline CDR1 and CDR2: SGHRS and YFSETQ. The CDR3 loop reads CASSLETGGPKFF. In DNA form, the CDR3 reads TGCGCCAGCAGCTTGGAAACGGGAGGGCCAAAGTTCTTC. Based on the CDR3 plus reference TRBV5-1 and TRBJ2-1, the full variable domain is KAGVTQTPRYLIKTRGQQVTLSCSPISGHRSVSWYQQTPGQGLQFLFEYFSETQRNKGNFPGRFSGRQFSNSRSEMNVSTLELGDSALYLCASSLETGGPKFFGPGTRLTVL.

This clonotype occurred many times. CDR3 in amino acids: CAIGTTPTDTQYF. DNA of the CDR3: TGTGCCATCGGGACTACCCCCACAGATACGCAGTATTTT. This chain links TRBV27 with TRBJ2-3; TRBD2 matches 7 bases. Trimming took 10 bases from V and 2 from J; bases not matched to a gene: 6. The CDR3 is 13 residues long. The germline V gene has CDR1 MNHEY and CDR2 SMNVEV (reference sequence).

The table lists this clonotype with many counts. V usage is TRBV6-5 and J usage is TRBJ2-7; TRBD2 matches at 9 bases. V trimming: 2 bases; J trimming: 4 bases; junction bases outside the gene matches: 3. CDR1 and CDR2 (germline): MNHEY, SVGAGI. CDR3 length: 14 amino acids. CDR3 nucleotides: TGTGCCAGCAGTTACCTGACTAGCGGATACGAGCAGTACTTC. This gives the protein CASSYLTSGYEQYF.

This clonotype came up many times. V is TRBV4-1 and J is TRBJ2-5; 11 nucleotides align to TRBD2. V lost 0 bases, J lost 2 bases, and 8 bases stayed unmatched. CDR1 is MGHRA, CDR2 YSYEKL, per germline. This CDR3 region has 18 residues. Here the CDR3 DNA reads TGCGCCAGCAGCCAAGATCGAGCTAGCGGGAGGATACAAGAGACCCAGTACTTC. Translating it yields CASSQDRASGRIQETQYF.

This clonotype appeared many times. The CDR3 DNA sequence: TGCAGCGTTGTGATGAGTAGCGGGAGCGGGGAGCAGTACTTC. Translating gives CSVVMSSGSGEQYF. The chain uses TRBV29-1 and TRBJ2-7, with TRBD2 identical over 9 bases. Germline-derived CDR1 and CDR2 are SQVTM and ANQGSEA. V gave up 4 bases and J gave up 7 bases; unmatched junction bases: 11. The CDR3 spans 14 residues.

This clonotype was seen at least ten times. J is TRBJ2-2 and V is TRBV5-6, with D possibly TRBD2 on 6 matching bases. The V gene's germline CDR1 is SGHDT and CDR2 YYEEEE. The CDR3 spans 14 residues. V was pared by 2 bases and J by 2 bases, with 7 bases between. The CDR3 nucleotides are TGTGCCAGCAGCTTACTAGCCAACACCGGGGAGCTGTTTTTT. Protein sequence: CASSLLANTGELFF.

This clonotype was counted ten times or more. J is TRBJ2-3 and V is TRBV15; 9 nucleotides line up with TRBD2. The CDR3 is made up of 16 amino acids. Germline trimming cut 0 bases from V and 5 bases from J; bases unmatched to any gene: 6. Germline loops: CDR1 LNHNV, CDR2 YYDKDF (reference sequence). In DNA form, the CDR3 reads TGTGCCACCAGCAGAGAGGGGAGACTAGCGGTAGATACGCAGTATTTT. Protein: CATSREGRLAVDTQYF.

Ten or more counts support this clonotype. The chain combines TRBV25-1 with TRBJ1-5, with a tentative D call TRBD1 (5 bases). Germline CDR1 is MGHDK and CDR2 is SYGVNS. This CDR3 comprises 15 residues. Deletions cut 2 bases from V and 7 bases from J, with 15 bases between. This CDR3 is CASSEAKGNGQPQHF. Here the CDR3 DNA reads TGTGCCAGCAGTGAAGCCAAGGGGAATGGACAGCCCCAGCATTTT.

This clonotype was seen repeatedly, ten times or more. CDR3 nucleotides: TGCGCCAGCAGCTCATCAATAACGGGACAGGGGTTGAACACTGAAGCTTTCTTT. It is translated as CASSSSITGQGLNTEAFF. The gene calls are TRBV5-1 and TRBJ1-1; 10 nucleotides agree with TRBD1. CDR1 and CDR2 from the germline V gene are SGHRS and YFSETQ. CDR3 length: 18 amino acids. V trimming: 3 bases; J trimming: 0 bases; junction bases outside the gene matches: 11.